This T cell receptor beta chain was sequenced during a study of T cells in Graves' hyperthyroidism and ophthalmopathy. Study information: Blood from the periphery was taken at initial diagnosis, before any treatment.

RNA transcripts served as the template for amplifying TCR beta CDR3 regions. First-round RT-PCR with HTBI primers amplified the TCR CDR3 region. TCRdb used MiXCR to reprocess the multiplex PCR reads, holding one entry per CDR3 protein. The data hold approximately 430,000 distinct CDR3 sequences, with around 15% observed a single time. Comment on this clonotype: Its antigen is not identified.

Trimming left V 2 bases short and J 4 bases short, with 17 bases between. The CDR3 spans 15 residues. CDR1 SQVTM and CDR2 ANQGSEA come from the germline V gene. Patients with uncontrolled infections, other autoimmune diseases, pregnancy or lactation were excluded. On the basis of clinical symptoms, serum thyroxine and TRAb, thyroid ultrasound and orbital computed tomography, diagnoses were made. Study observations and caveats: Among clonotypes expanded in thyroid above 0.001, most were also found in blood.

The clonotype comes from a man between 18 and 29 years old with Graves' ophthalmopathy. Input material: blood. The chain recombines TRBV29-1 with TRBJ2-5; D is tentatively TRBD1 or TRBD2 (5 bases each). The DNA of the CDR3 is TGCAGCGTTGAAAGACTTGGGACCTTAAGAGAGACCCAGTACTTC. This sequence encodes CSVERLGTLRETQYF.